Below are 15 T cell receptor beta chains sequenced from a single sample in a study of blood T cell repertoires in COVID-19. Libraries were prepared by immunoSEQ multiplex PCR; TCRdb keeps only in-frame clonotypes and omits some of them. Of approximately 140,000 clones listed, 75% to 90% were seen once; the top ten hold 10% to 15%. Specimen: peripheral blood. The receptor set was obtained from a man in his late teens or twenties with COVID-19, enrolled during active disease.

V gene TRBV5-1 combines with J gene TRBJ2-5; possible D gene TRBD1, 6 bases. From germline, CDR1 is SGHRS and CDR2 YFSETQ. V was pared by 4 bases and J by 2 bases, with 9 bases between. The CDR3 is made up of 13 amino acids. In DNA form, the CDR3 reads TGCGCCAGCAGCGGGGGCGCTCAAGAGACCCAGTACTTC. Translating it yields CASSGGAQETQYF.

In DNA form, the CDR3 reads TGTGCCAGCACCCCTGCGGGACTAGCGGGAGGCCGCACAGATACGCAGTATTTT. This translates into CASTPAGLAGGRTDTQYF. The chain links TRBV28 to TRBJ2-3; TRBD2 agrees at 15 bases. The germline gives CDR1 MDHEN, CDR2 SYDVKM. The CDR3 runs 18 residues. The ends lost 7 bases at V and 1 base at J; junction bases unmatched: 9.

V is TRBV6-2 or TRBV6-3 and J is TRBJ2-7; 10 bases map to TRBD1. The CDR3 runs 15 residues. Germline loops: CDR1 MNHEY, CDR2 SVGEGT. V dropped 7 bases and J dropped 2; count of bases not matched to a gene: 8. The CDR3 DNA is TGTGCCAGCAACCCCTCGGGGACAGGGGCCTACGAGCAGTACTTC. Translating it yields CASNPSGTGAYEQYF.

This clone was observed once. In nucleotides, the CDR3 is TGCGCCAGCAGCCACATAGACAGTCCGATCTACGAGCAGTACTTC. This translates into CASSHIDSPIYEQYF. This sequence joins TRBV4-1 and TRBJ2-7; maybe TRBD1 (5 bases). The CDR3 runs 15 residues. The ends were cut back, 3 bases at V and 3 bases at J, with 15 bases in the middle. Per germline, CDR1 MGHRA and CDR2 YSYEKL.

J is TRBJ2-1 and V is TRBV5-1; D is perhaps TRBD1 or TRBD2 (10 bases each). Germline-derived CDR1 and CDR2 are SGHRS and YFSETQ. The ends were cut back, 4 bases at V and 8 bases at J, with 34 bases in the middle. The CDR3 has 20 residues. CDR3 region: CASSVTGTGVVLAGSDEQFF. The DNA for the CDR3 is TGCGCCAGCAGCGTCACCGGGACAGGGGTTGTACTAGCGGGATCTGATGAGCAGTTCTTC.

The chain has TRBV11-2 and TRBJ1-1; 8 bases align to TRBD1. The germline gives CDR1 SGHAT, CDR2 FQNNGV. V shed 5 bases, J shed 5 bases, and the junction held 10 bases outside the gene matches. This CDR3 has 15 amino acids. CDR3 in DNA: TGTGCCAGCAGCGCCAGACAGGGGCGGGGAACTGAAGCTTTCTTT. Residues: CASSARQGRGTEAFF.

The CDR3 coding sequence is TGTGCCAGCAGTGAATGGGCGGGAAACACTGAAGCTTTCTTT. Amino acid sequence: CASSEWAGNTEAFF. This chain links TRBV2 with TRBJ1-1; the D is unclear. The CDR3 totals 14 residues. The V and J ends lost 2 bases and 2 bases respectively, with 9 bases between them. Germline CDR1 reads SNHLY; CDR2 reads FYNNEI.

This clone was recorded once. The chain has TRBV7-9 and TRBJ2-6; maybe TRBD1 (6 bases). The CDR3 is 15 amino acids. Germline V lookup: CDR1 SEHNR, CDR2 FQNEAQ (reference sequence). V shed 4 bases and J shed 2 bases, with 9 bases lying between them. CDR3 residues: CASSSNRAGANVLTF. CDR3 sequence (DNA): TGTGCCAGCAGCTCCAACAGGGCTGGGGCCAACGTCCTGACTTTC.

The chain links TRBV3-1 (or the pseudogene TRBV3-2) to TRBJ2-3, with D unclear. V was clipped by 3 bases and J by 0 bases, with 7 bases between them. The CDR3 loop spans 14 amino acids. CDR1 is LGHDT, CDR2 YNNKEL, per germline (reference sequence). The CDR3 region is CASSQRRSTDTQYF. The CDR3 nucleotides read TGTGCCAGCAGCCAGAGGCGAAGCACAGATACGCAGTATTTT.

This clone showed up just once. The genes are TRBV7-2 and TRBJ1-1; the match to TRBD1 covers 7 bases. The V segment lost 5 bases and the J segment 1 base; nucleotides outside the gene matches: 4. This CDR3 has 14 residues. CDR1 is SGHTA, CDR2 FQGNSA, per germline. The CDR3 DNA follows: TGTGCCAGCAGCGCCCACAGGGGGAACACTGAAGCTTTCTTT. It encodes CASSAHRGNTEAFF.

This chain joins TRBV20-1 and TRBJ1-2; TRBD1 matches 8 bases. The CDR3 covers 16 residues. J was trimmed by 3 bases and V by 3 bases; bases with no gene match: 12. Germline loops: CDR1 DFQATT, CDR2 SNEGSKA (reference sequence). CDR3 bases: TGCAGTGCTAGTGGGGACAGGATGTTTCCGGACTATGGCTACACCTTC. It translates to CSASGDRMFPDYGYTF.

This chain uses TRBV25-1 with TRBJ2-6, with unresolved D. Trimming left V 3 bases short and J 1 base short, with 7 bases between. Germline assignment: CDR1 MGHDK and CDR2 SYGVNS. CDR3 length equals 15 residues. CDR3 region: CASSDHGSGANVLTF. The CDR3 DNA reads as TGTGCCAGCAGTGACCACGGGTCTGGGGCCAACGTCCTGACTTTC.

This clone turned up a few times. The chain joins TRBV28 to TRBJ1-1; tentative D call: TRBD1 (6 bases). The CDR3 contains 10 residues. The ends were cut back, 6 bases at V and 8 bases at J, with 7 bases in the middle. CDR1 is MDHEN, CDR2 SYDVKM, per germline. In nucleotides, the CDR3 is TGTGCCAGCAGCGGGACAGAAGCTTTCTTT. Its protein product is CASSGTEAFF. The entire variable domain, with the rest obtained from reference TRBV28 and TRBJ1-1, is as follows: DVKVTQSSRYLVKRTGEKVFLECVQDMDHENMFWYRQDPGLGLRLIYFSYDVKMKEKGDIPEGYSVSREKKERFSLILESASTNQTSMYLCASSGTEAFFGQGTRLTVV.

In its sample, this clone is medium-sized. The rearrangement links TRBV30 to TRBJ1-1; no clear D gene. Germline V gene lookup returns CDR1 GTSNPN and CDR2 SVGIG (reference sequence). Trimming pared 4 bases from V and 1 base from J, leaving 7 bases between. The CDR3 loop spans 12 amino acids. The CDR3 nucleotides are TGTGCCTGGACACAAACGAACACTGAAGCTTTCTTT. This sequence encodes CAWTQTNTEAFF. Based on the CDR3 plus reference TRBV30 and TRBJ1-1, the full variable domain is SQTIHQWPATLVQPVGSPLSLECTVEGTSNPNLYWYRQAAGRGLQLLFYSVGIGQISSEVPQNLSASRPQDRQFILSSKKLLLSDSGFYLCAWTQTNTEAFFGQGTRLTVV.

The chain recombines TRBV5-1 with TRBJ1-2; the D gene is possibly TRBD1 (5 bases). The CDR3 sequence is 13 residues long. Between the trimmed V and J ends, which lost 1 base and 7 bases, there was a span of 11 bases. CDR1 SGHRS and CDR2 YFSETQ come from the germline V gene. CDR3 sequence reads: CASSLTLGGGYTF. CDR3 coding DNA: TGCGCCAGCAGCTTGACGCTGGGGGGTGGCTACACCTTC.